The next 29 T cell receptor beta chains were all read from a single sample in a study of blood T cell repertoires in COVID-19. Repertoires were generated with immunoSEQ multiplex PCR, while TCRdb's copy carries only in-frame clones and drops some. This table holds roughly 290,000 clones, approximately 84% found once. The sample taken for sequencing was peripheral blood. The receptors were gathered from a person between 70 and 80 years old with COVID-19, enrolled during active disease.

The genes are TRBV5-8 and TRBJ2-1; D is uncertain. V was cut by 2 bases and J by 5 bases, with 8 bases left in between. Germline CDR1 SGHTS, CDR2 YDEGEE. The CDR3 spans 13 residues. The CDR3 nucleotides read TGTGCCAGCAGCTTATTAAACAACAATGAGCAGTTCTTC. It yields the protein CASSLLNNNEQFF.

The genes are TRBV5-1 and TRBJ2-2, with D perhaps TRBD1 (6 bases). Germline loops: CDR1 SGHRS, CDR2 YFSETQ. V was cut by 4 bases and J by 4 bases, with 23 bases left in between. CDR3 size: 18 residues. CDR3 residues: CASSATGTIRTGTGELFF. CDR3 nucleotide sequence: TGCGCCAGCAGCGCAACCGGGACAATCCGTACCGGCACCGGGGAGCTGTTTTTT.

This clone showed up just once. The CDR3 reads CASSPGTVLSYTF. CDR3 in DNA: TGTGCCAGCAGCCCCGGGACAGTGCTTTCCTACACCTTC. The gene calls are TRBV6-5 and TRBJ1-2, with 7 nucleotides matching TRBD1. V shed 6 bases, J shed 10 bases, and the junction held 11 bases outside the gene matches. The CDR3 covers 13 residues. Germline V CDR1 and CDR2: MNHEY, SVGAGI.

The rearrangement joins TRBV1 to TRBJ2-5; the table's D gene call, TRBD2, was not cross checked with the DNA. TRBV1 is designated a pseudogene. This CDR3 comprises 16 residues. The CDR3 DNA sequence: TGCACCAGCAACCCTAGCGGGCCCGACCACCAAGAGACCCAGTACTTC. This encodes CTSNPSGPDHQETQYF.

For the CDR3, the DNA is TGTGCCAGTCGGTTCGGTGGCCAGGGACTAAAAAACATTCAGTACTTC. Translation gives CASRFGGQGLKNIQYF. This chain connects TRBV19 to TRBJ2-4, with 7 bases fitting TRBD2. Trimming at V came to 8 bases and at J to 4 bases, leaving 14 bases not matched to a gene. The CDR3 loop spans 16 amino acids. Germline CDR1 is LNHDA and CDR2 is SQIVND (reference sequence).

Comments on this clone: Other DNA sequences from this sample encode an identical CDR3 as well. The chain joins TRBV9 to TRBJ2-2; tentative D call: TRBD1 (6 bases). Per germline, CDR1 SGDLS and CDR2 YYNGEE. Trimming left V 3 bases short and J 8 bases short, with 17 bases between. The CDR3 loop spans 15 amino acids. The CDR3 here is CASSEGDAYRGELFF. CDR3 bases: TGTGCCAGCAGCGAGGGGGACGCTTATAGGGGGGAGCTGTTTTTT.

The genes are TRBV23-1 and TRBJ2-3; D is perhaps TRBD1 (5 bases). TRBV23-1 is an open reading frame, and its role is uncertain. The V gene lost 2 bases and the J gene lost 6 bases, with 21 bases spanning the gap. The CDR3 is 17 residues long. Written as DNA, the CDR3 is TGCGCCAGCAGTCAACAGGGCTCGTACAGCGTAATCGATACGCAGTATTTT. Amino acid sequence: CASSQQGSYSVIDTQYF.

The V and J genes are TRBV4-3 and TRBJ2-1; 10 bases are a match to TRBD2. This CDR3 is 17 amino acids long. Trimming cost V 0 bases and J 7 bases; bases outside gene matches: 9. The germline V gene encodes CDR1 LGHNA and CDR2 YSLEER. The CDR3 loop reads CASSQETAGGRSNEQFF. The DNA of the CDR3 is TGCGCCAGCAGCCAAGAAACAGCGGGGGGGCGTTCGAATGAGCAGTTCTTC.

The V call is TRBV9, the J call TRBJ2-3; 9 nucleotides align to TRBD2. CDR3 length: 16 residues. In germline, CDR1 is SGDLS, CDR2 YYNGEE. V gave up 0 bases and J gave up 3 bases; unmatched junction bases: 5. CDR3 region: CASSVEAGGRTDTQYF. The CDR3 DNA reads TGTGCCAGCAGCGTAGAAGCGGGGGGACGGACAGATACGCAGTATTTT. The whole variable domain, filled in from reference TRBV9 and TRBJ2-3, reads DSGVTQTPKHLITATGQRVTLRCSPRSGDLSVYWYQQSLDQGLQFLIQYYNGEERAKGNILERFSAQQFPDLHSELNLSSLELGDSALYFCASSVEAGGRTDTQYFGPGTRLTVL.

The chain carries TRBV7-3 and TRBJ1-2; 8 nucleotides align to TRBD1. Germline V gene data show CDR1 as SGHTA and CDR2 as FQGTGA. Germline trimming cut 2 bases from V and 7 bases from J; bases unmatched to any gene: 9. This CDR3 contains 15 residues. The CDR3 reads CASSLGPGQGGGYTF. The CDR3 bases are TGTGCCAGCAGCTTAGGGCCCGGACAGGGAGGTGGCTACACCTTC.

The gene calls are TRBV10-3 and TRBJ2-5; the match to TRBD1 covers 8 bases. CDR1 and CDR2 (germline): ENHRY, SYGVKD. There are 14 residues in the CDR3. The trim removed 3 bases at V and 5 bases at J, leaving 5 bases unmatched. The CDR3 spells CAISDPTGGETQYF. CDR3 DNA sequence: TGTGCCATCAGTGACCCTACAGGGGGGGAGACCCAGTACTTC.

This chain links TRBV4-1 with TRBJ1-5, with 11 nucleotides matching TRBD1. V shed 3 bases, J shed 7 bases, and the junction held 8 bases outside the gene matches. Germline-derived CDR1 and CDR2 are MGHRA and YSYEKL. The CDR3 spans 16 residues. CDR3 nucleotide sequence: TGCGCCAGCAGCCAGCCCGGGACAGGGGGGACCCAGCCCCAGCATTTT. This sequence encodes CASSQPGTGGTQPQHF.

The J gene is TRBJ1-1, the V gene TRBV29-1; D is unresolved. This CDR3 region has 13 residues. Germline CDR1 and CDR2: SQVTM and ANQGSEA. Trimming took 4 bases from V and 4 from J, leaving 13 bases between them. CDR3 coding DNA: TGCAGCGTTGGGTCGCACTCACCCACTGAAGCTTTCTTT. It is translated as CSVGSHSPTEAFF.

This clone turned up a few times. The chain is built from TRBV4-2 and TRBJ1-1; D possibly corresponds to TRBD1 (6 bases). Germline lookup yields CDR1 LGHNA and CDR2 YNFKEQ. This CDR3 has 13 residues. The V and J ends lost 4 bases and 1 base respectively, with 7 bases between them. The CDR3 nucleotides read TGTGCCAGCAGCCCGGGACAGAACACTGAAGCTTTCTTT. This codes for CASSPGQNTEAFF.

This clone was observed many times. The CDR3 region is CASSLLPPPTGGRGWNTEAFF. DNA of the CDR3: TGTGCCAGCAGCCTCCTCCCACCGCCGACAGGGGGCAGAGGATGGAACACTGAAGCTTTCTTT. The V call is TRBV7-7, the J call TRBJ1-1; 10 bases are shared with TRBD1. The V segment lost 5 bases and the J segment 1 base; nucleotides outside the gene matches: 22. Per the germline V gene, CDR1 is SSHAT and CDR2 is FNYEAQ (reference sequence). The CDR3 has 21 residues.

The gene calls are TRBV11-2 and TRBJ2-3; a weak D match, TRBD1 (6 bases). In germline, CDR1 is SGHAT, CDR2 FQNNGV. Trimming left V 0 bases short and J 8 bases short, with 15 bases between. This CDR3 is 15 amino acids long. CDR3 sequence reads: CASSLDRLEGGTQYF. CDR3 nucleotides: TGTGCCAGCAGCTTAGACCGCCTAGAAGGGGGTACGCAGTATTTT. Using reference TRBV11-2 and TRBJ2-3 for the parts outside the CDR3, the full variable domain is EAGVAQSPRYKIIEKRQSVAFWCNPISGHATLYWYQQILGQGPKLLIQFQNNGVVDDSQLPKDRFSAERLKGVDSTLKIQPAKLEDSAVYLCASSLDRLEGGTQYFGPGTRLTVL.

The CDR3 region has the DNA TGTGCCAGCAGTCCCCTAGGTCGAAAAGGGGGATATTCCTACAATGAGCAGTTCTTC. Translating gives CASSPLGRKGGYSYNEQFF. The chain employs TRBV27 and TRBJ2-1; perhaps TRBD1 as D (6 bases). V was cut by 5 bases and J by 1 base, with 24 bases left in between. Germline V gives CDR1 MNHEY, CDR2 SMNVEV (reference sequence). The CDR3 is 19 residues long.

The chain uses TRBV19 and TRBJ1-2, with 10 bases aligning to TRBD1. This CDR3 has 16 amino acids. Looked up from germline, CDR1 is LNHDA and CDR2 is SQIVND (reference sequence). With 3 bases clipped from V and 4 bases from J, the junction kept 8 bases outside the gene matches. This chain's CDR3 is CASSILAGQGSYGYTF. CDR3 in DNA: TGTGCCAGTAGTATCCTTGCGGGACAGGGGTCCTATGGCTACACCTTC.

The chain employs TRBV5-1 and TRBJ1-6, with D possibly matching TRBD1 (6 bases). The V end lost 4 bases, the J end lost 8 bases, and 13 bases lay between the germline ends. The CDR3 has 14 residues. The germline V gene has CDR1 SGHRS and CDR2 YFSETQ. The CDR3 spells CASSIGQRDSPLHF. CDR3 nucleotides: TGCGCCAGCAGCATCGGACAGAGGGATTCACCCCTCCACTTT. Supplemented by reference TRBV5-1 and TRBJ1-6, the full variable domain reads KAGVTQTPRYLIKTRGQQVTLSCSPISGHRSVSWYQQTPGQGLQFLFEYFSETQRNKGNFPGRFSGRQFSNSRSEMNVSTLELGDSALYLCASSIGQRDSPLHFGNGTRLTVT.

The rearrangement joins TRBV7-2 to TRBJ2-2; 11 positions agree with TRBD2. Germline V lookup: CDR1 SGHTA, CDR2 FQGNSA. The CDR3 runs to 15 residues. V lost 5 bases to trimming and J lost 5 bases; unmatched junction nucleotides: 4. CDR3 sequence reads: CASSVLAGVTGELFF. The CDR3 DNA reads as TGTGCCAGCAGCGTACTAGCGGGAGTGACCGGGGAGCTGTTTTTT.

The chain has TRBV27 and TRBJ1-1, with D unclear. The CDR3 sequence is 11 residues long. Trimming removed 8 bases from V and 5 bases from J, with 9 bases in between. Germline loops: CDR1 MNHEY, CDR2 SMNVEV (reference sequence). The CDR3 DNA reads TGTGCCAGCCGCGGGGATACTGAAGCTTTCTTT. Its protein product is CASRGDTEAFF.

The gene calls are TRBV4-3 and TRBJ2-7; 9 bases agree with TRBD1. The CDR3 spans 15 residues. Germline CDR1 and CDR2: LGHNA and YSLEER. V shed 3 bases and J 3 bases; nucleotides not matched to a gene: 6. The CDR3 nucleotides are TGCGCCAGCAGCCACGACAGGGGGAAGGTCTACGAGCAGTACTTC. This encodes CASSHDRGKVYEQYF.

The V call is TRBV27, the J call TRBJ1-1; 8 positions agree with TRBD1. J lost 4 bases, V lost 6 bases, and 10 bases had no gene match. The germline gives CDR1 MNHEY, CDR2 SMNVEV (reference sequence). The CDR3 runs 15 residues. The CDR3 reads CASRRQQGVVTEAFF. The CDR3 DNA follows: TGTGCCAGCAGGCGACAACAGGGGGTGGTCACTGAAGCTTTCTTT.

This chain joins TRBV6-2 or TRBV6-3 and TRBJ2-1; D is unresolved. V was cut by 3 bases and J by 3 bases, with 15 bases left in between. Germline V gene sequence: CDR1 MNHEY, CDR2 SVGEGT. The CDR3 is made up of 16 amino acids. CDR3 in amino acids: CASSYMSGALYNEQFF. The CDR3 DNA follows: TGTGCCAGCAGTTATATGTCAGGCGCCCTCTACAATGAGCAGTTCTTC.

This chain uses TRBV5-6 with TRBJ2-2; perhaps TRBD1 as D (5 bases). V dropped 1 base and J dropped 6 bases, with 16 bases sitting between them. Germline V CDR1 and CDR2: SGHDT, YYEEEE. CDR3 size: 16 residues. CDR3 DNA sequence: TGTGCCAGCAGCTTGATGCCTCCCAGGGTGGCCGGGGAGCTGTTTTTT. Amino acids: CASSLMPPRVAGELFF.

This clone was detected only once. V and J are TRBV29-1 and TRBJ1-4, with 7 nucleotides matching TRBD1. The CDR3 is 21 residues long. V dropped 4 bases and J dropped 6; count of bases not matched to a gene: 29. Germline lookup yields CDR1 SQVTM and CDR2 ANQGSEA. CDR3 residues: CSVGPLPGTALRIPSHEKLFF. The DNA of the CDR3 is TGCAGCGTTGGTCCTTTACCCGGGACAGCACTCCGGATTCCTAGTCATGAAAAACTGTTTTTT.

The rearrangement uses TRBV29-1 and TRBJ2-4, with a weak D call TRBD1 (5 bases). The V gene's germline CDR1 is SQVTM and CDR2 ANQGSEA. This CDR3 has 12 residues. V lost 5 bases to trimming and J lost 7 bases, with 12 bases between them. The CDR3 bases are TGCAGCGTTTCCGTCCCAGGGAACATTCAGTACTTC. As protein: CSVSVPGNIQYF.

Here the CDR3 reads CASSRLTGDTEAFF. The CDR3, as DNA: TGCGCCAGCAGCCGGCTTACAGGGGACACTGAAGCTTTCTTT. This sequence joins TRBV5-1 and TRBJ1-1; 7 nucleotides line up with TRBD1. With 4 bases clipped from V and 3 bases from J, the junction kept 6 bases outside the gene matches. The CDR3 has 14 residues. The germline V gene has CDR1 SGHRS and CDR2 YFSETQ.

The V call is TRBV28, the J call TRBJ2-7; 11 positions agree with TRBD1. The CDR3 has 18 amino acids. Germline values: CDR1 MDHEN, CDR2 SYDVKM. The V gene end was trimmed by 1 base and the J gene end by 0 bases; junction bases not matched to a gene: 8. CDR3 DNA: TGTGCCAGCAGTTTATTTAACTCCGGGACAGGGGGCTCCTACGAGCAGTACTTC. Translated, it gives CASSLFNSGTGGSYEQYF.